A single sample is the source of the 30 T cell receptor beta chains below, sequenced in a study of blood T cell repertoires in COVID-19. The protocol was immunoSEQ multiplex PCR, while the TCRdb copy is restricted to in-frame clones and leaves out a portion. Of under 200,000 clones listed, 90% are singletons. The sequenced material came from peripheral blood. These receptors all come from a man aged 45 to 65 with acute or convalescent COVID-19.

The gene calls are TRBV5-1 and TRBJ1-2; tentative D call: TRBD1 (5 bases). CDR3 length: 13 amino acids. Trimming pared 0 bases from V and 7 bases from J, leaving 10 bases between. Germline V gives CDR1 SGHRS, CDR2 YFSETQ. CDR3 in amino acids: CASSLDSRVGYTF. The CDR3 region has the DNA TGCGCCAGCAGCTTGGATTCCAGGGTTGGCTACACCTTC.

The DNA of the CDR3 is TGTGCCAGCAGCTTAGGACAGGGGTTCACCGGGGAGCTGTTTTTT. Its protein is CASSLGQGFTGELFF. The V gene is TRBV7-7, the J gene TRBJ2-2; 8 bases map to TRBD1. The CDR3 contains 15 residues. Germline assignment: CDR1 SSHAT and CDR2 FNYEAQ (reference sequence). Trimming removed 1 base from V and 4 bases from J; junction bases left unmatched: 2.

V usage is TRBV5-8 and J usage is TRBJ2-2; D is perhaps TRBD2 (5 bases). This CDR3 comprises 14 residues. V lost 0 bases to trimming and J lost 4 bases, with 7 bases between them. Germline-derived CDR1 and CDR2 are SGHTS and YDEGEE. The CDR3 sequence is CASSLGRGTGELFF. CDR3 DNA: TGTGCCAGCAGCTTGGGCCGGGGCACCGGGGAGCTGTTTTTT. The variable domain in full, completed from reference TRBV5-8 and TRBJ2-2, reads EAGVTQSPTHLIKTRGQQATLRCSPISGHTSVYWYQQALGLGLQFLLWYDEGEERNRGNFPPRFSGRQFPNYSSELNVNALELEDSALYLCASSLGRGTGELFFGEGSRLTVL.

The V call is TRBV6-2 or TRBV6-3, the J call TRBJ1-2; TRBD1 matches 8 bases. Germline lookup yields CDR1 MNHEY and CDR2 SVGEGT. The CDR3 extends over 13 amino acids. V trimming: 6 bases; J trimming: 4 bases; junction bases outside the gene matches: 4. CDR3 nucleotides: TGTGCCAGCAGCCGCGGACAGGGCTATGGCTACACCTTC. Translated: CASSRGQGYGYTF.

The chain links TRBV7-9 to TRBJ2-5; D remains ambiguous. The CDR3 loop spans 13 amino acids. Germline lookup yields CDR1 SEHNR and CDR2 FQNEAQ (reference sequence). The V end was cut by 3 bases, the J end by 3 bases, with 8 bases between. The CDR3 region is CASSFGSKETQYF. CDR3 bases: TGTGCCAGCAGCTTCGGGTCTAAAGAGACCCAGTACTTC.

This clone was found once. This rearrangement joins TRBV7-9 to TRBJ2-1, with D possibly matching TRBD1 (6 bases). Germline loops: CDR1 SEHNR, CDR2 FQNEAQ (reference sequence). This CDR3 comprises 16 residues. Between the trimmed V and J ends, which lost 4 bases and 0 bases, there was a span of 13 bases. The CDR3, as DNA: TGTGCCAGCAGCTCTGGACAGCCGAGCTCCTACAATGAGCAGTTCTTC. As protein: CASSSGQPSSYNEQFF.

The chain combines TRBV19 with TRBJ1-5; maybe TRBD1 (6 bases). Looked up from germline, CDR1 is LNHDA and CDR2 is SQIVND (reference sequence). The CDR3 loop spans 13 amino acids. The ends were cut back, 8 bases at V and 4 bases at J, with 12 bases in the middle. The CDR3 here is CASARTENQPQHF. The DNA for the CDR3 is TGTGCCAGTGCCCGGACAGAGAATCAGCCCCAGCATTTT.

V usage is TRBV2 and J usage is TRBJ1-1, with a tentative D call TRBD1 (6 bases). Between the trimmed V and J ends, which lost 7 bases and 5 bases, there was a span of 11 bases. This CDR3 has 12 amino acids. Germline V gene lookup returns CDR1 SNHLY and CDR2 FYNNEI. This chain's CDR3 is CASTRGGTEAFF. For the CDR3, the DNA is TGTGCCAGCACAAGGGGGGGGACTGAAGCTTTCTTT.

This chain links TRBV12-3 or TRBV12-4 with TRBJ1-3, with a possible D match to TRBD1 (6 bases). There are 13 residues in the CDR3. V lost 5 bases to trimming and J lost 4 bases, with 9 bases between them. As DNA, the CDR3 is TGTGCCAGCAGTACAGGGACGGGAAACACCATATATTTT. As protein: CASSTGTGNTIYF.

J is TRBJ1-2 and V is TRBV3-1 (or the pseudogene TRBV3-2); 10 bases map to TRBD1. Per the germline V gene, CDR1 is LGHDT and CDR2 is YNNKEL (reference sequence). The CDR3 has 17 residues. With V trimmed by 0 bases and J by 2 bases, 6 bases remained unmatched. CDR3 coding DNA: TGTGCCAGCAGCCAAGATCGGAGGGGACAGGGGAACTATGGCTACACCTTC. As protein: CASSQDRRGQGNYGYTF.

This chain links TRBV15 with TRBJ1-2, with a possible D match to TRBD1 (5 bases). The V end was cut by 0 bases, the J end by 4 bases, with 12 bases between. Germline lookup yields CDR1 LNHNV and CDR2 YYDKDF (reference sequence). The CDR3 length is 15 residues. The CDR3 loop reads CATSRDRRGGYGYTF. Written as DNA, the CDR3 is TGTGCCACCAGCAGAGATCGGCGGGGGGGCTATGGCTACACCTTC. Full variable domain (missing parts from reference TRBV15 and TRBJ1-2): DAMVIQNPRYQVTQFGKPVTLSCSQTLNHNVMYWYQQKSSQAPKLLFHYYDKDFNNEADTPDNFQSRRPNTSFCFLDIRSPGLGDTAMYLCATSRDRRGGYGYTFGSGTRLTVV.

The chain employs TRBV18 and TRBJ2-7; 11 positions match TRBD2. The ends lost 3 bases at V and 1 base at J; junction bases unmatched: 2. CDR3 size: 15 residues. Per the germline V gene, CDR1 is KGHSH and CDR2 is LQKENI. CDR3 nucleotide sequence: TGTGCCAGCTCACCCGGGACTAGCGGTTCCTACGAGCAGTACTTC. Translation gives CASSPGTSGSYEQYF.

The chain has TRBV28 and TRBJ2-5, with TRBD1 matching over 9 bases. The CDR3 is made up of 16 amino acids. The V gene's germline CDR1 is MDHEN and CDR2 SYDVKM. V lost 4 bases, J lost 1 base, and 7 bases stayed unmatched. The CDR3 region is CASSSPSTGGQETQYF. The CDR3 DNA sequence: TGTGCCAGCAGTTCTCCCTCGACAGGGGGCCAAGAGACCCAGTACTTC.

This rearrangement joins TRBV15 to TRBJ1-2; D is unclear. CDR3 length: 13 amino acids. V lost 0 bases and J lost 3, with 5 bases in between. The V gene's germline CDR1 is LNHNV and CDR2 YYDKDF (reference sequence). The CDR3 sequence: CATSRDFDYGYTF. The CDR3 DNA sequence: TGTGCCACCAGCAGAGATTTCGACTATGGCTACACCTTC.

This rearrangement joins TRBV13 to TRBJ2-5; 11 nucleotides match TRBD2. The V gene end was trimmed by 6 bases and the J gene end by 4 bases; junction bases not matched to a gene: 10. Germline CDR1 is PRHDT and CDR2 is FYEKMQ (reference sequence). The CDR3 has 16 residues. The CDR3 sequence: CASRAFSGRAAETQYF. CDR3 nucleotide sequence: TGTGCCAGCAGAGCCTTTAGCGGGAGGGCCGCAGAGACCCAGTACTTC.

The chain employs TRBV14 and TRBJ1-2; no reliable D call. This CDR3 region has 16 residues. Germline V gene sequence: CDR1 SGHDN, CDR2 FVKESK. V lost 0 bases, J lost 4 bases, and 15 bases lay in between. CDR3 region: CASSQDLVRGIYGYTF. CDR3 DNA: TGTGCCAGCAGCCAAGATCTGGTACGAGGCATCTATGGCTACACCTTC.

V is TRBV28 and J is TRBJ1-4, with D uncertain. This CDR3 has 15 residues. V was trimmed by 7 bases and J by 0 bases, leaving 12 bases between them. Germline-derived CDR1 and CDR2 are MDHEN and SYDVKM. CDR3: CASTKPPATNEKLFF. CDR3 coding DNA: TGTGCCAGCACCAAGCCCCCTGCAACTAATGAAAAACTGTTTTTT.

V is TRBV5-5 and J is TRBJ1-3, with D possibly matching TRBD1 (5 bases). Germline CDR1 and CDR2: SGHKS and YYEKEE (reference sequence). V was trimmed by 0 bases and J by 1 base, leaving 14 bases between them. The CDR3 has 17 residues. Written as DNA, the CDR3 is TGTGCCAGCAGCTTGGGAGGAAATAGGGGATCTGGAAACACCATATATTTT. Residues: CASSLGGNRGSGNTIYF.

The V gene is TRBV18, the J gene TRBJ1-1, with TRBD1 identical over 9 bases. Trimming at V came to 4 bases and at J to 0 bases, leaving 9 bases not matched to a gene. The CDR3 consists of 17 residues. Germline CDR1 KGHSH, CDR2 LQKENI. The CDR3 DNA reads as TGTGCCAGCTCACAAAACTCCGGGACAGGGTTGAACACTGAAGCTTTCTTT. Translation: CASSQNSGTGLNTEAFF.

The CDR3 spells CASSLVWDTSYEQYF. CDR3 sequence (DNA): TGCGCCAGCAGCTTGGTGTGGGACACATCCTACGAGCAGTACTTC. The gene calls are TRBV5-1 and TRBJ2-7, with TRBD1 as a possible D gene (6 bases). V lost 0 bases to trimming and J lost 1 base, with 11 bases between them. The CDR3 is 15 residues long. CDR1 and CDR2 from the germline V gene are SGHRS and YFSETQ.

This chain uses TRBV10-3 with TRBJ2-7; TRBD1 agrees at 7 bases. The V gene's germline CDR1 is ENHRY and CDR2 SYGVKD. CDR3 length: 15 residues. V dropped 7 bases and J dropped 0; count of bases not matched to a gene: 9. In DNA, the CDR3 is TGTGCCATCACTCCCACAGGGGACCCCTCCTACGAGCAGTACGTC. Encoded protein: CAITPTGDPSYEQYV.

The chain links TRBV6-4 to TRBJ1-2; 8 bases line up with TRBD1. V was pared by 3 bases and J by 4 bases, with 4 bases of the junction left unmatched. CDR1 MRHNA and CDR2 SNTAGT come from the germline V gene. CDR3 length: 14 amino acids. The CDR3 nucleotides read TGTGCCAGCAGTGAAGGGACAGGCGGCTATGGCTACACCTTC. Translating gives CASSEGTGGYGYTF.

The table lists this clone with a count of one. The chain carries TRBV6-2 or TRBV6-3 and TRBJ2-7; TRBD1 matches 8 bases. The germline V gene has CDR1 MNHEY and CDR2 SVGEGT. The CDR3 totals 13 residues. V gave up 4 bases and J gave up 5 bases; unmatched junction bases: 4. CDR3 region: CASSFGQGHEQYV. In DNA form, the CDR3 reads TGTGCCAGCAGTTTCGGACAGGGCCACGAGCAGTACGTC.

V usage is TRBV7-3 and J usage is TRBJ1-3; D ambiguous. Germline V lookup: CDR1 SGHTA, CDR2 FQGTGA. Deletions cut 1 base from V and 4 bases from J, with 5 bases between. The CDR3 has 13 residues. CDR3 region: CASSLNRGNTIYF. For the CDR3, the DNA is TGTGCCAGCAGCTTAAACCGGGGAAACACCATATATTTT.

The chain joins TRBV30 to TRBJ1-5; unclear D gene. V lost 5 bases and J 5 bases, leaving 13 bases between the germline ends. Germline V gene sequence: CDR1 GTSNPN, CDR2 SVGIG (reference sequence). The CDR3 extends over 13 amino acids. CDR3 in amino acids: CAWGLQLDQPQHF. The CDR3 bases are TGTGCCTGGGGATTACAGCTTGATCAGCCCCAGCATTTT.

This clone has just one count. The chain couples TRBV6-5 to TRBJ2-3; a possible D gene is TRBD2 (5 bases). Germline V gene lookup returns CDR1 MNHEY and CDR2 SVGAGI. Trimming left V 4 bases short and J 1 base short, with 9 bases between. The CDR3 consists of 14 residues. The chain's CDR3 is CASSSLRGTDTQYF. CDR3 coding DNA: TGTGCCAGCAGTTCCCTGCGGGGCACAGATACGCAGTATTTT.

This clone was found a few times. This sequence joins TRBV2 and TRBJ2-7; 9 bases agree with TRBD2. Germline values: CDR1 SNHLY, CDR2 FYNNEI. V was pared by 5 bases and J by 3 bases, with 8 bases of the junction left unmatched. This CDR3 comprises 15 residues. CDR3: CASSTDLAGIYEQYV. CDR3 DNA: TGTGCCAGCAGTACGGACCTAGCGGGGATCTACGAGCAGTACGTC.

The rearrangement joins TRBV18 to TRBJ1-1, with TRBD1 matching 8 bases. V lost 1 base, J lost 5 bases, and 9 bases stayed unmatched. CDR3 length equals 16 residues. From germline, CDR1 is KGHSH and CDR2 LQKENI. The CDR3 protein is CASSPLMGRGHTEAFF. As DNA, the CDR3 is TGTGCCAGCTCACCACTGATGGGCAGGGGGCATACTGAAGCTTTCTTT.

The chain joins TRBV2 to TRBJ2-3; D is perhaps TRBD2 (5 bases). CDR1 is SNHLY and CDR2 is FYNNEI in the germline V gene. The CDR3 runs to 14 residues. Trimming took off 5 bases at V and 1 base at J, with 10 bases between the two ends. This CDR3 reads CASSTQRRTDTQYF. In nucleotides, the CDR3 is TGTGCCAGCAGTACCCAGCGGCGCACAGATACGCAGTATTTT.

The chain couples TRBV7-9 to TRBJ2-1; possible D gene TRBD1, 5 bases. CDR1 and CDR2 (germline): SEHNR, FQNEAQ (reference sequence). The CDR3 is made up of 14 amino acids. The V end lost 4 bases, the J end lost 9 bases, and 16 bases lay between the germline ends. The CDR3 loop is CASSSGPLEAEQFF. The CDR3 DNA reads TGTGCCAGCAGCTCAGGGCCCCTCGAAGCTGAGCAGTTCTTC. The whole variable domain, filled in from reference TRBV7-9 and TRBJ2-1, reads DTGVSQNPRHKITKRGQNVTFRCDPISEHNRLYWYRQTLGQGPEFLTYFQNEAQLEKSRLLSDRFSAERPKGSFSTLEIQRTEQGDSAMYLCASSSGPLEAEQFFGPGTRLTVL.